This T cell receptor beta chain derives from a study of cytomegalovirus exposure and HLA in healthy donors. With 60 Vbeta and 13 Jbeta primers, the PCR was carried out. Using immunoSEQ multiplex PCR, the repertoire was profiled, and TCRdb retains in-frame clones only, with some absent. The profile shows roughly 97,000 clones, 78% of them singletons. Regarding the study as a whole: Available immune exposure information covered CMV serostatus only. Cytomegalovirus status was reportedly diagnosed by the classifier with high specificity and sensitivity.

In regard to this clone: Its antigen is undetermined.

This TCR came from a woman aged 40 to 50 in good health and CMV-seronegative. The specimen sequenced was PBMCs.

CDR3 amino acids: CASSLTPGTQETQYF. CDR3 in DNA: TGTGCCAGCAGCTTAACGCCCGGGACACAAGAGACCCAGTACTTC. The chain couples TRBV7-3 to TRBJ2-5; weak D call: TRBD1 (6 bases). Trimming took off 0 bases at V and 2 bases at J, with 10 bases between the two ends. The germline V gene has CDR1 SGHTA and CDR2 FQGTGA. The CDR3 has 15 amino acids. The whole variable domain, remainder taken from reference TRBV7-3 and TRBJ2-5, is GAGVSQTPSNKVTEKGKYVELRCDPISGHTALYWYRQSLGQGPEFLIYFQGTGAADDSGLPNDRFFAVRPEGSVSTLKIQRTERGDSAVYLCASSLTPGTQETQYFGPGTRLLVL.